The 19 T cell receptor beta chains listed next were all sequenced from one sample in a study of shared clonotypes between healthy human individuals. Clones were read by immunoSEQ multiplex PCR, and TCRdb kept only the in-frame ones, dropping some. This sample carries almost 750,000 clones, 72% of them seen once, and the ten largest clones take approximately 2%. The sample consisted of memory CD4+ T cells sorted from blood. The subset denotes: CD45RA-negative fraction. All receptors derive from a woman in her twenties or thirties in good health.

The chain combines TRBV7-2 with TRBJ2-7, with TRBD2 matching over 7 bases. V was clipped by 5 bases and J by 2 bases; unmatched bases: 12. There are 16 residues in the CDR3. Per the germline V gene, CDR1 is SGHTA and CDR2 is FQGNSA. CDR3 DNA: TGTGCCAGCAGCGAAGTAGGAGGGGCGGGAGCCTACGAGCAGTACTTC. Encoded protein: CASSEVGGAGAYEQYF.

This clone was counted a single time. CDR3 protein: CASSLAPVTGTGELFF. CDR3 sequence (DNA): TGCGCCAGCAGCTTGGCCCCAGTGACAGGGACCGGGGAGCTGTTTTTT. The V and J genes are TRBV5-1 and TRBJ2-2; TRBD1 aligns across 7 bases. The V gene end was trimmed by 0 bases and the J gene end by 5 bases; junction bases not matched to a gene: 7. Germline loops: CDR1 SGHRS, CDR2 YFSETQ. The CDR3 contains 16 residues.

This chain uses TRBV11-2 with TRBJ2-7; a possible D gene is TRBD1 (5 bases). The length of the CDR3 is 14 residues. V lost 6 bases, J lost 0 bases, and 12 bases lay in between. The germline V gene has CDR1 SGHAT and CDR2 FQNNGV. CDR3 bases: TGTGCCAGCAGATCCGTCAGGGACTCCTACGAGCAGTACTTC. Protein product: CASRSVRDSYEQYF. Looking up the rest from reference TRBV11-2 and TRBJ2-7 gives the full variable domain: EAGVAQSPRYKIIEKRQSVAFWCNPISGHATLYWYQQILGQGPKLLIQFQNNGVVDDSQLPKDRFSAERLKGVDSTLKIQPAKLEDSAVYLCASRSVRDSYEQYFGPGTRLTVT.

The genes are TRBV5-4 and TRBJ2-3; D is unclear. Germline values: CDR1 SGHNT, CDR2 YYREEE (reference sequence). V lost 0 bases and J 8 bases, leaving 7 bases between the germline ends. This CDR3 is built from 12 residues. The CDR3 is CASSLEGPTQYF. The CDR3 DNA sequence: TGTGCCAGCAGCTTGGAAGGGCCTACGCAGTATTTT. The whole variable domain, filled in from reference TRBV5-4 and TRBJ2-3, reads ETGVTQSPTHLIKTRGQQVTLRCSSQSGHNTVSWYQQALGQGPQFIFQYYREEENGRGNFPPRFSGLQFPNYSSELNVNALELDDSALYLCASSLEGPTQYFGPGTRLTVL.

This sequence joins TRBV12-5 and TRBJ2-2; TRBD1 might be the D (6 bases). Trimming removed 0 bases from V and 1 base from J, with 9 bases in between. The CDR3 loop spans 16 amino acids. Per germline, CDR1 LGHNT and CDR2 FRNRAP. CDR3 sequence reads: CASGLVIRGNTGELFF. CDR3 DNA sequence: TGTGCTAGTGGTTTGGTTATCAGGGGGAACACCGGGGAGCTGTTTTTT.

The CDR3 bases are TGTGCCAGCAGGCAACAGGTGAACACTGAAGCTTTCTTT. Translating it yields CASRQQVNTEAFF. V and J are TRBV6-6 and TRBJ1-1; D perhaps matches TRBD1 (5 bases). This CDR3 has 13 amino acids. Trimming removed 6 bases at V and 0 bases at J, with 8 bases between. CDR1 and CDR2 (germline): MNHNY, SVGAGI (reference sequence).

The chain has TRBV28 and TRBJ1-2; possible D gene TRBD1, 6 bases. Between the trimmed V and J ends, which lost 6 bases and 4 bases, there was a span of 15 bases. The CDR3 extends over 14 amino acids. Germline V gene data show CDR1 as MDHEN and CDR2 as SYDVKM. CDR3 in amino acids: CASRPRHRVYGYTF. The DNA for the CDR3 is TGTGCCAGCAGGCCCCGGCACAGGGTCTATGGCTACACCTTC.

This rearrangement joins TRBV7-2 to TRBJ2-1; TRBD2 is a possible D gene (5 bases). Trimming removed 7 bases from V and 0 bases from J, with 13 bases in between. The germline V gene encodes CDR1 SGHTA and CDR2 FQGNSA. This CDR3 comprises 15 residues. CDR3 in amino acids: CASTPRGTSYNEQFF. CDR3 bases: TGTGCCAGCACCCCTCGGGGAACCTCCTACAATGAGCAGTTCTTC.

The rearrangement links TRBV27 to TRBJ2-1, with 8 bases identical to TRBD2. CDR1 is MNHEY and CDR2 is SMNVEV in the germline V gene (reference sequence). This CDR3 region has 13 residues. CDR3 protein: CATGGLGYNEQFF. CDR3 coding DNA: TGTGCGACGGGGGGGCTAGGTTACAATGAGCAGTTCTTC.

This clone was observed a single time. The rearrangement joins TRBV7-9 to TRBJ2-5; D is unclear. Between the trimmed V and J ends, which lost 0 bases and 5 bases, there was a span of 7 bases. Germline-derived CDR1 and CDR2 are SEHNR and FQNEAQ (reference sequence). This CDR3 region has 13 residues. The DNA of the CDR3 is TGTGCCAGCAGCTTAGCTAGGATGGAGACCCAGTACTTC. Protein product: CASSLARMETQYF.

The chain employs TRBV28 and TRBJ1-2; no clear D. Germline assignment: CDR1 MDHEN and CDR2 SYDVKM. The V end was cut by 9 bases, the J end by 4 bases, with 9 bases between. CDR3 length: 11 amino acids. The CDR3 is CASRVSYGYTF. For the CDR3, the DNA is TGTGCCAGTCGGGTTAGCTATGGCTACACCTTC.

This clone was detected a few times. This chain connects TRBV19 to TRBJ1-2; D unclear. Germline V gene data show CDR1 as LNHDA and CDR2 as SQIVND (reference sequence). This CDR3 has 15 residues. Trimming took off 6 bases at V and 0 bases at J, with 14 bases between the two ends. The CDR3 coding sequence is TGTGCCAGTAGCGTCACCGTGAGCGCTAACTATGGCTACACCTTC. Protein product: CASSVTVSANYGYTF.

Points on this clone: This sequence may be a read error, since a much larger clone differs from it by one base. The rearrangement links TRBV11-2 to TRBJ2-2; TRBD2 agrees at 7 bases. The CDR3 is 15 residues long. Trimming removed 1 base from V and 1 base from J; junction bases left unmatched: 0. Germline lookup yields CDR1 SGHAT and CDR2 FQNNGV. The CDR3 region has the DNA TGTGCCAGCAGCTTAGCTAGCGGGAACACCGGGGAGCTGTTTTTT. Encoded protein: CASSLASGNTGELFF.

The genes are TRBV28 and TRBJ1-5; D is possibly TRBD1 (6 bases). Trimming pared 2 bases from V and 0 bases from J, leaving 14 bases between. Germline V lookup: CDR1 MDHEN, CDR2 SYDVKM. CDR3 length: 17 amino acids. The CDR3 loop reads CASSLHRGAVSNQPQHF. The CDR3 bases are TGTGCCAGCAGTTTACACCGGGGGGCAGTTAGCAATCAGCCCCAGCATTTT.

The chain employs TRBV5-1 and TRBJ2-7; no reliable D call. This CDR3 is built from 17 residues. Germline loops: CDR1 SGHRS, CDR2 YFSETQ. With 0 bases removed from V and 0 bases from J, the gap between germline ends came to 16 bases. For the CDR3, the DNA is TGCGCCAGCAGCTTGGGTCACGGGCGGCCTAGCTCCTACGAGCAGTACTTC. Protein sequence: CASSLGHGRPSSYEQYF.

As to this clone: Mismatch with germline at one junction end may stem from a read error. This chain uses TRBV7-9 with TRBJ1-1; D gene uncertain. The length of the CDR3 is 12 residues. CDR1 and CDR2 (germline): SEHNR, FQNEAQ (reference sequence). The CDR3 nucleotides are TGTGCAAGCAGACTCCAGAACACTGAAGCTTTCTTT. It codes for CASRLQNTEAFF.

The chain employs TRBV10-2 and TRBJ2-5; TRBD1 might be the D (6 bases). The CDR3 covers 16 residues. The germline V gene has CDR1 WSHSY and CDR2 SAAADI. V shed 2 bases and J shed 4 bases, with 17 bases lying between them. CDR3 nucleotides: TGCGCCAGCAGTGAGGAGGGCAGGGGTTCATCAGAGACCCAGTACTTC. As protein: CASSEEGRGSSETQYF.

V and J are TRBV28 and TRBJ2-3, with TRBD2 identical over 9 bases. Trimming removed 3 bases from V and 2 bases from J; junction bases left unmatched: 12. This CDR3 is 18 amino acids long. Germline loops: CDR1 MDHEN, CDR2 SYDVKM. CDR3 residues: CASSFKWGLAGFTDTQYF. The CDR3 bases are TGTGCCAGCAGTTTTAAGTGGGGCCTAGCGGGGTTCACAGATACGCAGTATTTT.

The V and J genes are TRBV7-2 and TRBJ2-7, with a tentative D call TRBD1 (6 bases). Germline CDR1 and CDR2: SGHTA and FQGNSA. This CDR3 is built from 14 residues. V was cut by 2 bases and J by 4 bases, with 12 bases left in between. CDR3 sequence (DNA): TGTGCCAGCAGCTTAAACAGGGCGTCATACGAGCAGTACTTC. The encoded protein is CASSLNRASYEQYF.